These 12 T cell receptor beta chains were sequenced from one sample in a study of cytomegalovirus exposure and HLA in healthy donors. PCR amplification relied on 60 Vbeta primers (plus 13 Jbeta primers). TCRdb keeps only in-frame clones here, not all; method: immunoSEQ multiplex PCR. The sample includes 200,000 to 250,000 clones, 79% of them seen just once. The sample taken for sequencing was PBMCs. Receptors were obtained from a man over 45 in good health and CMV-seronegative.

Worth noting for this clone: Mismatch with germline at one junction end may stem from a read error. The J gene is TRBJ2-1, the V gene TRBV7-9, with TRBD2 matching over 15 bases. The CDR3 contains 16 residues. Germline CDR1 is SEHNR and CDR2 is FQNEAQ (reference sequence). The CDR3 sequence: CSSSLAGLAGGNEQFF. The CDR3 nucleotides read TGTTCCAGCAGCTTAGCGGGACTAGCGGGAGGCAATGAGCAGTTCTTC.

The chain couples TRBV6-1 to TRBJ1-4; possibly TRBD1 for D (5 bases). This CDR3 comprises 15 residues. Trimming left V 8 bases short and J 5 bases short, with 18 bases between. The V gene's germline CDR1 is MNHNS and CDR2 SASEGT. The CDR3 region is CASGPYRRDNEKLFF. The CDR3 DNA reads as TGTGCCAGCGGTCCCTACAGGAGGGACAATGAAAAACTGTTTTTT.

V is TRBV28 and J is TRBJ2-7; D may be TRBD2 (6 bases). The CDR3 runs to 15 residues. Germline CDR1 is MDHEN and CDR2 is SYDVKM. Deletions cut 2 bases from V and 0 bases from J, with 11 bases between. CDR3 sequence reads: CASSLGWEDSYEQYF. The CDR3 region has the DNA TGTGCCAGCAGTTTAGGTTGGGAGGACTCCTACGAGCAGTACTTC.

V is TRBV27 and J is TRBJ1-6; D gene unclear. Germline CDR1 reads MNHEY; CDR2 reads SMNVEV (reference sequence). V was shortened by 6 bases and J by 4 bases, with 10 bases between the two germline ends. CDR3 length: 14 residues. CDR3 sequence: CASRNRNYNSPLHF. For the CDR3, the DNA is TGTGCCAGCAGAAATCGTAATTATAATTCACCCCTCCACTTT.

The chain is built from TRBV15 and TRBJ2-4; 14 positions agree with TRBD2. The V segment lost 5 bases and the J segment 7 bases; nucleotides outside the gene matches: 10. Germline lookup yields CDR1 LNHNV and CDR2 YYDKDF (reference sequence). This CDR3 comprises 17 residues. The CDR3 DNA is TGTGCCACCAGCTTTCGGACTAGCGGGAGGAGGGGGAACATTCAGTACTTC. This codes for CATSFRTSGRRGNIQYF. The full variable domain, rest sourced from reference TRBV15 and TRBJ2-4, is DAMVIQNPRYQVTQFGKPVTLSCSQTLNHNVMYWYQQKSSQAPKLLFHYYDKDFNNEADTPDNFQSRRPNTSFCFLDIRSPGLGDTAMYLCATSFRTSGRRGNIQYFGAGTRLSVL.

The genes are TRBV5-1 and TRBJ2-3; D may be TRBD2 (5 bases). Per the germline V gene, CDR1 is SGHRS and CDR2 is YFSETQ. CDR3 size: 16 residues. V was clipped by 0 bases and J by 4 bases, with 15 bases between them. The chain's CDR3 is CASSLGHGGPADTQYF. In nucleotides, the CDR3 is TGCGCCAGCAGCTTGGGTCATGGAGGTCCTGCAGATACGCAGTATTTT.

The chain carries TRBV29-1 and TRBJ1-1; 7 nucleotides line up with TRBD1. Per the germline V gene, CDR1 is SQVTM and CDR2 is ANQGSEA. The CDR3 loop spans 13 amino acids. Trimming removed 7 bases from V and 1 base from J; junction bases left unmatched: 6. CDR3 region: CSAHRGKNTEAFF. The CDR3, as DNA: TGCAGCGCGCACAGGGGTAAGAACACTGAAGCTTTCTTT.

This clone came up a few times. The V gene is TRBV6-4, the J gene TRBJ2-3; 13 positions match TRBD2. This CDR3 is 19 amino acids long. V lost 3 bases, J lost 2 bases, and 11 bases stayed unmatched. Germline V gene data show CDR1 as MRHNA and CDR2 as SNTAGT. Here the CDR3 reads CASSESGTSGAASTDTQYF. CDR3 coding DNA: TGTGCCAGCAGTGAGAGTGGGACTAGCGGGGCAGCTTCCACAGATACGCAGTATTTT.

This clone was seen a single time. The rearrangement links TRBV15 to TRBJ2-1; 12 bases line up with TRBD1. V dropped 0 bases and J dropped 9; count of bases not matched to a gene: 6. The CDR3 is made up of 16 amino acids. Germline V gene data show CDR1 as LNHNV and CDR2 as YYDKDF (reference sequence). CDR3: CATSRERDRGRSEQFF. The CDR3 nucleotides are TGTGCCACCAGCAGAGAACGGGACAGGGGGCGGAGTGAGCAGTTCTTC.

The V and J genes are TRBV4-1 and TRBJ2-7, with 8 bases fitting TRBD1. This CDR3 is 15 amino acids long. Looked up from germline, CDR1 is MGHRA and CDR2 is YSYEKL. J lost 5 bases, V lost 4 bases, and 10 bases had no gene match. The CDR3 loop is CASSPRTGSLNEQYF. Written as DNA, the CDR3 is TGCGCCAGCAGCCCCCGGACAGGGTCTCTCAACGAGCAGTACTTC.

The rearrangement joins TRBV20-1 to TRBJ1-4, with unresolved D. The CDR3 runs to 11 residues. Germline V gene sequence: CDR1 DFQATT, CDR2 SNEGSKA (reference sequence). The V gene lost 4 bases and the J gene lost 5 bases, with 5 bases spanning the gap. Written as DNA, the CDR3 is TGCAGTGCTACCGAGAATGAAAAACTGTTTTTT. Translated, it gives CSATENEKLFF.

This clone was counted once. The chain joins TRBV6-5 to TRBJ1-1; D might be TRBD1 (5 bases). Germline CDR1 reads MNHEY; CDR2 reads SVGAGI. V lost 0 bases to trimming and J lost 4 bases, with 9 bases between them. CDR3 length: 14 residues. The CDR3: CASSYSEGFTEAFF. Written as DNA, the CDR3 is TGTGCCAGCAGTTACTCGGAGGGGTTCACTGAAGCTTTCTTT.